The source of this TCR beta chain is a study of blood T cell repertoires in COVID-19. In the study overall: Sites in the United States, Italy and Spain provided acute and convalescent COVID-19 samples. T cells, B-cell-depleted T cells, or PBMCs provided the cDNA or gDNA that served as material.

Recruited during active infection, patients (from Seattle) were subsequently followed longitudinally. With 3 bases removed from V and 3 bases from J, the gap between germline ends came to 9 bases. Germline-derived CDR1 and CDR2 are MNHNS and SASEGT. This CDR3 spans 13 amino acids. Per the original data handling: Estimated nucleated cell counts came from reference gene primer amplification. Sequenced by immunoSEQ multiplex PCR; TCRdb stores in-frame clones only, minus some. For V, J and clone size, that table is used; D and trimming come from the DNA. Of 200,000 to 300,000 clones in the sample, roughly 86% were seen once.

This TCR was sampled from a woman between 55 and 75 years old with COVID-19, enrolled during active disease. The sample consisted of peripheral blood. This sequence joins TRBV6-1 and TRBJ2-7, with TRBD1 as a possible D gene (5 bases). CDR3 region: CASSEGRIYEQYF. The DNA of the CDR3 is TGTGCCAGCAGTGAGGGGCGGATCTACGAGCAGTACTTC.